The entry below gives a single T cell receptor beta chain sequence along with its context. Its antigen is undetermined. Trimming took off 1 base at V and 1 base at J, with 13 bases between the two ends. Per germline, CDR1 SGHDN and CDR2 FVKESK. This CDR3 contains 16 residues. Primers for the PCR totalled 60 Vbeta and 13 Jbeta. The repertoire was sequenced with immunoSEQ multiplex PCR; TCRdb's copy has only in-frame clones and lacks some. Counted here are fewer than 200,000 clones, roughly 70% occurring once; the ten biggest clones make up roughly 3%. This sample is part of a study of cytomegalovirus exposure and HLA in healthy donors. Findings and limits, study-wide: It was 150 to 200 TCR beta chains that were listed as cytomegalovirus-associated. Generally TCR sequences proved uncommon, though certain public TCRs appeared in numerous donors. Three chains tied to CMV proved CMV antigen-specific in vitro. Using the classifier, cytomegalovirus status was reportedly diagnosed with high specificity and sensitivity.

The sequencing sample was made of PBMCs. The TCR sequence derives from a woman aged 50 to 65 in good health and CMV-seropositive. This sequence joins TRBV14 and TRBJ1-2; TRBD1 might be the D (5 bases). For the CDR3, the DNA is TGTGCCAGCAGCCAAGGACAGCAAACCTATAACTATGGCTACACCTTC. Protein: CASSQGQQTYNYGYTF.